Listed here are 29 T cell receptor beta chains from one sample, sequenced in a study of cytomegalovirus exposure and HLA in healthy donors. Vbeta (60) and Jbeta (13) primers were used in the PCR. Clones were sequenced by immunoSEQ multiplex PCR, and TCRdb holds only the in-frame ones, with some missing. The table has roughly 150,000 clones, 65% to 70% seen once. Sequenced sample: PBMCs. These receptors came from a young man in good health and CMV-seropositive.

The J gene is TRBJ1-4, the V gene TRBV6-1; TRBD1 matches at 7 bases. Trimming removed 3 bases from V and 3 bases from J; junction bases left unmatched: 13. The CDR3 covers 18 residues. Germline CDR1 MNHNS, CDR2 SASEGT. The CDR3 nucleotides read TGTGCCAGCAGTGACCTAGGACAGGTCGTCAACCCTAATGAAAAACTGTTTTTT. Its protein is CASSDLGQVVNPNEKLFF.

The rearrangement links TRBV21-1 to TRBJ2-3; the D call TRBD1 from the table was never checked on the DNA. TRBV21-1 is an annotated pseudogene. CDR3 length: 17 amino acids. CDR3 sequence: CASSSQGQGERTDTQYF. CDR3 DNA: TGTGCCAGCTCATCTCAAGGACAGGGTGAGCGCACAGATACGCAGTATTTT.

The table lists this clone with a few counts. J is TRBJ1-3 and V is TRBV7-9, with D maybe TRBD1 (5 bases). Germline V lookup: CDR1 SEHNR, CDR2 FQNEAQ (reference sequence). CDR3 size: 12 residues. Trimming took off 8 bases at V and 3 bases at J, with 8 bases between the two ends. This chain's CDR3 is CASSQVGNTIYF. Here the CDR3 DNA reads TGTGCCAGCTCACAGGTTGGAAACACCATATATTTT.

The chain joins TRBV6-5 to TRBJ2-7; D is uncertain. CDR1 is MNHEY and CDR2 is SVGAGI in the germline V gene. Deletions cut 0 bases from V and 0 bases from J, with 9 bases between. This CDR3 is built from 15 residues. CDR3 sequence (DNA): TGTGCCAGCAGTTACTCGAAGCACAGCTCCTACGAGCAGTACTTC. It is translated as CASSYSKHSSYEQYF.

The chain carries TRBV7-2 and TRBJ1-1; D is possibly TRBD1 (5 bases). The V end lost 8 bases, the J end lost 1 base, and 11 bases lay between the germline ends. This CDR3 contains 13 residues. Germline V gene data show CDR1 as SGHTA and CDR2 as FQGNSA. Written as DNA, the CDR3 is TGTGCCAGCCAGGGCTTCAGGAACACTGAAGCTTTCTTT. This gives the protein CASQGFRNTEAFF.

A few counts support this clone. The chain recombines TRBV5-4 with TRBJ1-2, with D unresolved. The CDR3 is made up of 13 amino acids. Germline CDR1 is SGHNT and CDR2 is YYREEE (reference sequence). V dropped 4 bases and J dropped 6 bases, with 13 bases sitting between them. The CDR3 protein is CASSIDYKDGYTF. CDR3 nucleotides: TGTGCCAGCAGCATAGACTACAAGGATGGCTACACCTTC.

This chain connects TRBV19 to TRBJ2-5; 8 bases map to TRBD2. V trimming: 2 bases; J trimming: 3 bases; junction bases outside the gene matches: 20. The germline CDR1 and CDR2 sequences are LNHDA and SQIVND (reference sequence). This CDR3 region has 20 residues. CDR3 bases: TGTGCCAGTAGTATATTTTGGGTGGGGGAGGCACTAGCGGAGGAAGAGACCCAGTACTTC. Translation gives CASSIFWVGEALAEEETQYF. Together with reference TRBV19 and TRBJ2-5, the CDR3 gives the full variable domain: DGGITQSPKYLFRKEGQNVTLSCEQNLNHDAMYWYRQDPGQGLRLIYYSQIVNDFQKGDIAEGYSVSREKKESFPLTVTSAQKNPTAFYLCASSIFWVGEALAEEETQYFGPGTRLLVL.

This clone has just a few counts. Here the CDR3 reads CASSQDSRQGLFEKLFF. CDR3 DNA sequence: TGCGCCAGCAGCCAAGATTCCAGACAGGGTCTTTTTGAAAAACTGTTTTTT. The chain recombines TRBV4-1 with TRBJ1-4; 7 bases agree with TRBD1. CDR3 length: 17 residues. The V and J ends lost 0 bases and 7 bases, in that order; junction bases with no gene match: 11. Per germline, CDR1 MGHRA and CDR2 YSYEKL.

The V call is TRBV6-6, the J call TRBJ1-2, with D perhaps TRBD1 (6 bases). The ends were cut back, 2 bases at V and 10 bases at J, with 8 bases in the middle. Germline V gene data show CDR1 as MNHNY and CDR2 as SVGAGI (reference sequence). This CDR3 is built from 11 residues. CDR3 region: CASSYGQFYTF. The CDR3 coding sequence is TGTGCCAGCAGTTACGGACAGTTCTACACCTTC.

The J gene is TRBJ2-2, the V gene TRBV19; 14 positions agree with TRBD2. V gave up 4 bases and J gave up 7 bases; unmatched junction bases: 5. The germline V gene encodes CDR1 LNHDA and CDR2 SQIVND (reference sequence). The CDR3 runs to 16 residues. The CDR3 loop is CASSRGLAGDYGELFF. The CDR3 coding sequence is TGTGCCAGTAGTAGGGGACTAGCGGGAGATTACGGGGAGCTGTTTTTT.

The chain uses TRBV19 and TRBJ2-6, with TRBD1 matching 7 bases. From germline, CDR1 is LNHDA and CDR2 SQIVND (reference sequence). The CDR3 length is 15 residues. J lost 2 bases, V lost 5 bases, and 3 bases had no gene match. The CDR3 loop reads CASSADRAGANVLTF. Written as DNA, the CDR3 is TGTGCCAGTAGTGCCGACAGGGCTGGGGCCAACGTCCTGACTTTC.

The rearrangement links TRBV28 to TRBJ1-2, with 8 bases that match TRBD1. The CDR3 runs to 15 residues. The germline gives CDR1 MDHEN, CDR2 SYDVKM. V lost 2 bases, J lost 6 bases, and 8 bases stayed unmatched. The CDR3 DNA reads as TGTGCCAGCAGTTTACACACAGGGGGAAAGGATGGCTACACCTTC. Protein product: CASSLHTGGKDGYTF.

V gene TRBV10-1 combines with J gene TRBJ2-3; D may be TRBD2 (5 bases). The germline gives CDR1 WNHNN, CDR2 SYGVQD (reference sequence). This CDR3 is built from 14 residues. The ends were cut back, 4 bases at V and 2 bases at J, with 10 bases in the middle. CDR3 sequence: CASSAAAVTDTQYF. The CDR3 DNA follows: TGCGCCAGCAGTGCAGCGGCAGTCACAGATACGCAGTATTTT.

V gene TRBV6-5 combines with J gene TRBJ2-7; D might be TRBD2 (5 bases). Germline loops: CDR1 MNHEY, CDR2 SVGAGI. This CDR3 spans 14 amino acids. Trimming took off 10 bases at V and 0 bases at J, with 16 bases between the two ends. CDR3 amino acids: CATQPGVNSYEQYF. CDR3 coding DNA: TGTGCCACCCAGCCCGGGGTCAACTCCTACGAGCAGTACTTC.

Note on this clone: The sample has other DNA sequences that encode this CDR3 too. This chain connects TRBV27 to TRBJ2-1; D might be TRBD2 (6 bases). The CDR3 covers 14 residues. Trimming left V 4 bases short and J 0 bases short, with 7 bases between. Germline CDR1 is MNHEY and CDR2 is SMNVEV (reference sequence). The chain's CDR3 is CASSSGSSYNEQFF. CDR3 bases: TGTGCCAGCAGTTCCGGGAGCTCCTACAATGAGCAGTTCTTC.

This chain connects TRBV5-4 to TRBJ2-3; D might be TRBD2 (5 bases). V lost 4 bases to trimming and J lost 4 bases, with 16 bases between them. CDR3 size: 15 residues. The germline gives CDR1 SGHNT, CDR2 YYREEE (reference sequence). Here the CDR3 reads CASSPPGARADTQYF. The CDR3 DNA reads as TGTGCCAGCAGCCCTCCGGGTGCGAGGGCAGATACGCAGTATTTT.

Concerning this clone itself: A far bigger clonotype differs at one base, so this is likely a read error. The chain couples TRBV7-8 to TRBJ2-7; 7 bases are shared with TRBD2. Germline lookup yields CDR1 SGHVS and CDR2 FQNEAQ. The CDR3 loop spans 16 amino acids. Written as DNA, the CDR3 is TGTGCCAGCATCTTAGAGCGGGGCGGGAACTCCTACGAGCAGTACTTC. This codes for CASILERGGNSYEQYF.

This clone was seen only a few times. The rearrangement uses TRBV13 and TRBJ2-7; a weak D match, TRBD1 (6 bases). V lost 0 bases to trimming and J lost 5 bases, with 8 bases between them. Germline assignment: CDR1 PRHDT and CDR2 FYEKMQ (reference sequence). The CDR3 loop spans 13 amino acids. In nucleotides, the CDR3 is TGTGCCAGCAGCTTAGGGGCAGGGGACGAGCAGTACTTC. Its translation is CASSLGAGDEQYF.

This clone was observed a single time. The chain links TRBV5-4 to TRBJ2-5; 7 bases match TRBD1. V shed 2 bases and J 9 bases; nucleotides not matched to a gene: 16. The germline V gene has CDR1 SGHNT and CDR2 YYREEE (reference sequence). The CDR3 is 16 amino acids. This chain's CDR3 is CASSFWTGRPIAPQYF. Here the CDR3 DNA reads TGTGCCAGCAGCTTCTGGACAGGACGCCCGATCGCTCCCCAGTACTTC.

The chain has TRBV9 and TRBJ2-3; 7 bases align to TRBD2. Germline V gene data show CDR1 as SGDLS and CDR2 as YYNGEE. V was clipped by 3 bases and J by 4 bases; unmatched bases: 14. The CDR3 runs to 17 residues. In DNA, the CDR3 is TGTGCCAGCAGCGCGGCCGGGACTACCACCTATTCAGATACGCAGTATTTT. Translating it yields CASSAAGTTTYSDTQYF.

The chain links TRBV5-1 to TRBJ2-5; possible D gene TRBD2, 6 bases. The closer fit of TRBJ2-7 to the DNA end suggests the J call may be wrong. The CDR3 loop spans 13 amino acids. Germline V gene data show CDR1 as SGHRS and CDR2 as YFSETQ. The CDR3 bases are TGCGCCAGCAGCCCCCCGGGAGATTACGAGCAGTACTTC. Amino acid sequence: CASSPPGDYEQYF.

The chain employs TRBV27 and TRBJ2-7; the D gene is possibly TRBD1 (6 bases). Germline values: CDR1 MNHEY, CDR2 SMNVEV (reference sequence). Trimming took 5 bases from V and 4 from J, leaving 18 bases between them. This CDR3 contains 15 residues. In DNA, the CDR3 is TGTGCCAGCAGTGTCATACAGGGAGCAGGGTACGAGCAGTACTTC. Translated: CASSVIQGAGYEQYF.

The V call is TRBV27, the J call TRBJ2-1, with D hard to call. Trimming took off 10 bases at V and 4 bases at J, with 8 bases between the two ends. Germline CDR1 MNHEY, CDR2 SMNVEV (reference sequence). The CDR3 is 11 amino acids. The CDR3 nucleotides read TGTGCCACCTCGTCTTACAATGAGCAGTTCTTC. Protein sequence: CATSSYNEQFF.

The genes are TRBV9 and TRBJ2-1; TRBD1 aligns across 9 bases. The CDR3 is 15 amino acids. With V trimmed by 0 bases and J by 10 bases, 8 bases remained unmatched. CDR1 and CDR2 from the germline V gene are SGDLS and YYNGEE. CDR3 loop: CASSVGRDRAMEQFF. As DNA, the CDR3 is TGTGCCAGCAGCGTAGGTAGGGACAGGGCAATGGAGCAGTTCTTC. The full variable domain, its missing parts supplied by reference TRBV9 and TRBJ2-1, is DSGVTQTPKHLITATGQRVTLRCSPRSGDLSVYWYQQSLDQGLQFLIQYYNGEERAKGNILERFSAQQFPDLHSELNLSSLELGDSALYFCASSVGRDRAMEQFFGPGTRLTVL.

This clone was detected only a few times. The V and J genes are TRBV27 and TRBJ2-3, with 9 bases identical to TRBD2. J lost 4 bases, V lost 5 bases, and 10 bases had no gene match. Germline lookup yields CDR1 MNHEY and CDR2 SMNVEV (reference sequence). The length of the CDR3 is 16 residues. DNA for the CDR3: TGTGCCAGCAGTCCCGGTCCCGGGACTAGCTCAGATACGCAGTATTTT. Residues: CASSPGPGTSSDTQYF.

V and J are TRBV5-5 and TRBJ2-1; 8 bases match TRBD2. The CDR3 covers 15 residues. Germline lookup yields CDR1 SGHKS and CDR2 YYEKEE (reference sequence). The J segment lost 2 bases and the V segment lost 2 bases, leaving 3 bases of the junction unmatched. The CDR3 loop is CASSFDGGAYNEQFF. CDR3 coding DNA: TGTGCCAGCAGCTTTGACGGGGGGGCCTACAATGAGCAGTTCTTC.

The chain links TRBV10-1 to TRBJ2-1; D is uncertain. The V end was cut by 3 bases, the J end by 2 bases, with 8 bases between. CDR1 WNHNN and CDR2 SYGVQD come from the germline V gene (reference sequence). The length of the CDR3 is 14 residues. This chain's CDR3 is CASSESLAYNEQFF. The CDR3 bases are TGCGCCAGCAGTGAATCCCTAGCCTACAATGAGCAGTTCTTC.

The V call is TRBV7-3, the J call TRBJ2-1; D possibly corresponds to TRBD2 (5 bases). The V gene's germline CDR1 is SGHTA and CDR2 FQGTGA. V was trimmed by 6 bases and J by 5 bases, leaving 14 bases between them. The CDR3 is made up of 14 amino acids. The CDR3 DNA is TGTGCCAGCAGGCATACAAACGGGGACAATGAGCAGTTCTTC. Its translation: CASRHTNGDNEQFF.

The rearrangement links TRBV30 to TRBJ2-7; TRBD1 is a possible D gene (7 bases). The V gene lost 2 bases and the J gene lost 1 base, with 18 bases spanning the gap. Germline V gene data show CDR1 as GTSNPN and CDR2 as SVGIG (reference sequence). The length of the CDR3 is 16 residues. The chain's CDR3 is CAWSPGGTEYSYEQYF. DNA for the CDR3: TGTGCCTGGAGTCCTGGGGGGACAGAGTATTCCTACGAGCAGTACTTC.